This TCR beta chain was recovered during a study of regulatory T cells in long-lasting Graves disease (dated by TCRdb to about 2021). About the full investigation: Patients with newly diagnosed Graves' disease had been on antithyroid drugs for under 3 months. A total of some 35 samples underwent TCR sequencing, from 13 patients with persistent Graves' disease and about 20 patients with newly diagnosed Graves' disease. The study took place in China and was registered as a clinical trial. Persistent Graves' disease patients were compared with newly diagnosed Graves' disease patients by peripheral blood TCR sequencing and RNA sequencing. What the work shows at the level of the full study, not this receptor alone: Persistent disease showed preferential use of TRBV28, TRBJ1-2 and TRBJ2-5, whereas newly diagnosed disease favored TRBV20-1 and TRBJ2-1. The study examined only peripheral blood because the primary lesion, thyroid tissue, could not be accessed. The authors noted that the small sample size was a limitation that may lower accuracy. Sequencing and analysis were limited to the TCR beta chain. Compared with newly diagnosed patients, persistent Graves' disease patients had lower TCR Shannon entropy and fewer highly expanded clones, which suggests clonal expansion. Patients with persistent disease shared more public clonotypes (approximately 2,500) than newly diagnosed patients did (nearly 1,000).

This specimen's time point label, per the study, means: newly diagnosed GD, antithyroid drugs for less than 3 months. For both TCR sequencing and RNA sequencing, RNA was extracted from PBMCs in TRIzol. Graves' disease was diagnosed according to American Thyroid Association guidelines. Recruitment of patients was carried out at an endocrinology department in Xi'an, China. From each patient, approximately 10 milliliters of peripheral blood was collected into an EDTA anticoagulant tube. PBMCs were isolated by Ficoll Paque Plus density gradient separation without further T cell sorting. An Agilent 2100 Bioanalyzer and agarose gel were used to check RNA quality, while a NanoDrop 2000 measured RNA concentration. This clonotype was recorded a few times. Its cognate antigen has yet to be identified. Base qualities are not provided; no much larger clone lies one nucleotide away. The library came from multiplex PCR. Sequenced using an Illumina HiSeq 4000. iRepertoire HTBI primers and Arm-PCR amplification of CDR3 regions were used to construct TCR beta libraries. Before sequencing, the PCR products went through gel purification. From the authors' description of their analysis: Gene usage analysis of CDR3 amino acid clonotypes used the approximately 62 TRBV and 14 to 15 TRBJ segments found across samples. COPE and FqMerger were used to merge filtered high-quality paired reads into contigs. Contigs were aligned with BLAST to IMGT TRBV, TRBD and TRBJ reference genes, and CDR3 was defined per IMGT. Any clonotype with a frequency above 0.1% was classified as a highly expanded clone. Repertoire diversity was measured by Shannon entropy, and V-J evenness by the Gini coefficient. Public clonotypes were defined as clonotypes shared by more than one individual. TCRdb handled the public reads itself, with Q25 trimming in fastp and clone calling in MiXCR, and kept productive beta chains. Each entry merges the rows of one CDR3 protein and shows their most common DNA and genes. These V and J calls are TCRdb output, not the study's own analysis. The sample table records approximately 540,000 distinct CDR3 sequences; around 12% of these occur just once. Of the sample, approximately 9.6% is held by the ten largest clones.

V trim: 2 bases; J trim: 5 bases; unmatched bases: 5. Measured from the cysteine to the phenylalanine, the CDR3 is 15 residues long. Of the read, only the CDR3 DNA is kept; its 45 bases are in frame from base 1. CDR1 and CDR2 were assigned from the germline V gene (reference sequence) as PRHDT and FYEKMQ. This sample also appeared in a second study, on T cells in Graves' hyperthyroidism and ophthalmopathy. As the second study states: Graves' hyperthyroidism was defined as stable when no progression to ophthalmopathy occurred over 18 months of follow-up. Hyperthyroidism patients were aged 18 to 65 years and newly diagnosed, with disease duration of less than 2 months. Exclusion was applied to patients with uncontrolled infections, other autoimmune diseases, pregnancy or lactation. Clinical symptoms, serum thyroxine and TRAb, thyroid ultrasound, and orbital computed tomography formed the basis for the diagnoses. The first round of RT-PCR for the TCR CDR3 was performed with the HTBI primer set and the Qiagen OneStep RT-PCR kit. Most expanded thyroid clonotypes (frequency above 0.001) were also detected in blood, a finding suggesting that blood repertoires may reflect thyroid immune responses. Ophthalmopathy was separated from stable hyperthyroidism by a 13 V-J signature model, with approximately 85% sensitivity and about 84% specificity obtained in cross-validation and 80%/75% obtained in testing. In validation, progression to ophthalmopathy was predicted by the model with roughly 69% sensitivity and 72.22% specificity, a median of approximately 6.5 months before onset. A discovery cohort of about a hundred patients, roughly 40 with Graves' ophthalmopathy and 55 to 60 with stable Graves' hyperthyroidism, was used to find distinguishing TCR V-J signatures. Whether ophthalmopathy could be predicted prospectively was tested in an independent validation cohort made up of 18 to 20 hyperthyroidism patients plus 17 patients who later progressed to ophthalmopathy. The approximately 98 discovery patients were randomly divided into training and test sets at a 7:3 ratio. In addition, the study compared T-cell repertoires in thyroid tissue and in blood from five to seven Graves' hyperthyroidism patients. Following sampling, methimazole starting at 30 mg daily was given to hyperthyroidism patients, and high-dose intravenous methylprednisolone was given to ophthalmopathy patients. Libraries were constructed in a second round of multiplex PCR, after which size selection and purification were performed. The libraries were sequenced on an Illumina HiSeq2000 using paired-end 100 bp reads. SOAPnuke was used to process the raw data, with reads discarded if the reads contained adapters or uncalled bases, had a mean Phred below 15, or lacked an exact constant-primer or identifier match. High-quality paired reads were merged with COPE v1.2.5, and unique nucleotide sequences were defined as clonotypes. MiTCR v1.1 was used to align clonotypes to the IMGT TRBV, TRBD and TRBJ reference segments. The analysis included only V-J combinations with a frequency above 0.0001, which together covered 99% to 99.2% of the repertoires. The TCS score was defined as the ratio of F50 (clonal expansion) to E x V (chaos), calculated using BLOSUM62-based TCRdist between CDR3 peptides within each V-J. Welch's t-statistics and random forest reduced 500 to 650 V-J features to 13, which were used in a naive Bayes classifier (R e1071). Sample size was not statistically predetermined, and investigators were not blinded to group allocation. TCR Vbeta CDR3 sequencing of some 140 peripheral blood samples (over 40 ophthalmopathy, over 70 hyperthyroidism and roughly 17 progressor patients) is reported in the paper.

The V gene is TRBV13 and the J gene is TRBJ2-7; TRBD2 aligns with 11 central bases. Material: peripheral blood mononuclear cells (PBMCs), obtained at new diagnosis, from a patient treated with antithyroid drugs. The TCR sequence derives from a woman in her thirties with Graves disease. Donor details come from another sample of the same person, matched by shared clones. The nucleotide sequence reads TGTGCCAGCAGCTTACTTAGCGGGAGGGCCCACGAGCAGTACTTC. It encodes CASSLLSGRAHEQYF.